The subject of this entry is one T cell receptor beta chain. Participants were aged about 18 to 90 years, lived in under 30 US areas, and enrolled virtually. This sample was taken from a study of blood T cell repertoires in COVID-19. Study background: The origin of the acute and convalescent COVID-19 samples was the United States, Italy and Spain. PBMCs, B-cell-depleted T cells, or T cells provided the cDNA or gDNA that made up the material.

In the original analysis: Nucleated cell number was recorded as an estimate derived from reference gene primer amplification. Some clones are missing from TCRdb's copy, which holds only in-frame ones; the method was immunoSEQ multiplex PCR. D and trimming were read from the DNA, whereas the V and J calls and clone size are those reported in that table. This table has about 200,000 clones, approximately 85% appearing once. The CDR3 spans 15 residues. V gave up 0 bases and J gave up 3 bases, with 10 bases separating them. Germline CDR1 and CDR2: SGHRS and YFSETQ. This clonotype originated in a man aged 35 to 55 with acute COVID-19. Sample: PBMCs or T cells enriched from blood (not recorded which). The chain is built from TRBV5-1 and TRBJ1-5; weak D call: TRBD1 (5 bases). For the CDR3, the DNA is TGCGCCAGCAGCTTGGTGGGGGGAGCCAATCAGCCCCAGCATTTT. Amino acid sequence: CASSLVGGANQPQHF.